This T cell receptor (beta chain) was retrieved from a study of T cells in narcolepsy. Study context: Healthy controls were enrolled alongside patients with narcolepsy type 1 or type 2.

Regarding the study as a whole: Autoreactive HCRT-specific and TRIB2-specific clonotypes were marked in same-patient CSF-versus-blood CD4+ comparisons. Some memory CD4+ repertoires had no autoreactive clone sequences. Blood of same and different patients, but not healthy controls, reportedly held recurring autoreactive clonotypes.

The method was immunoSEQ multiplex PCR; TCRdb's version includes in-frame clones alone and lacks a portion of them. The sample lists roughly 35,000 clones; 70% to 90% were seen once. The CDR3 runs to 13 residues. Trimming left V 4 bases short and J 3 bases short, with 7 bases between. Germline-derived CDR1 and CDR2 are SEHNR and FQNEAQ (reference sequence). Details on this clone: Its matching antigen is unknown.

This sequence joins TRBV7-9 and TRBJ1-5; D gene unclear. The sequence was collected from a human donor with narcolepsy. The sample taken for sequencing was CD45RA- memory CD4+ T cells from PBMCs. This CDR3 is CASSSLNNQPQHF. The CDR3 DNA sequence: TGTGCCAGCAGCTCCCTAAACAATCAGCCCCAGCATTTT.